Listed below are T cell receptor beta chains from one sample, sequenced in a study of blood T cell repertoires in COVID-19. Repertoires were generated with immunoSEQ multiplex PCR, while TCRdb's copy carries only in-frame clones and drops some. The table includes 200,000 to 250,000 clones, less than 85% detected once. The sample was PBMCs or T cells enriched from blood (not recorded which). These receptor sequences come from a man in his sixties who had recovered from COVID-19. Both conserved end residues are trimmed from each CDR3. A D gene is named only where the DNA matches it firmly.

J gene: TRBJ1-2; D gene: TRBD1; V gene: TRBV3-1/TRBV3-2; CDR3 protein: ASSHLPTGGLGGYT
J gene: TRBJ2-7; D gene: TRBD1; V gene: TRBV7-2; CDR3 protein: ASSLGWTGAYEQY
J gene: TRBJ2-1; D gene: TRBD2; V gene: TRBV9; CDR3 protein: ASSVGSPGLAGVNEQF
J gene: TRBJ2-1; D gene: TRBD2; V gene: TRBV7-2; CDR3 protein: ASSPPTSGDSYNEQF
J gene: TRBJ2-3; D gene: .; V gene: TRBV11-3; CDR3 protein: ASSSRVRAQY
J gene: TRBJ2-2; D gene: .; V gene: TRBV11-2; CDR3 protein: ASSSATSAGELF
J gene: TRBJ2-3; D gene: .; V gene: TRBV9; CDR3 protein: ASSTGGVSTDTQY
J gene: TRBJ1-1; D gene: TRBD1; V gene: TRBV7-8; CDR3 protein: ASSWSPGQGSLDTEAF
J gene: TRBJ2-2; D gene: TRBD2; V gene: TRBV19; CDR3 protein: ASSIKGGAGELF
J gene: TRBJ1-3; D gene: .; V gene: TRBV2; CDR3 protein: ASSVDRARFSGNTIY
J gene: TRBJ2-4; D gene: .; V gene: TRBV13; CDR3 protein: ASSRLGADKNIQY
J gene: TRBJ1-1; D gene: TRBD1; V gene: TRBV27; CDR3 protein: ASSLSSQGWAEAF
J gene: TRBJ1-5; D gene: .; V gene: TRBV28; CDR3 protein: ASSLPLGAGQPQH
J gene: TRBJ2-2; D gene: .; V gene: TRBV19; CDR3 protein: ASGRLLTGELF
J gene: TRBJ1-5; D gene: TRBD1; V gene: TRBV7-8; CDR3 protein: ASSFQGVAQPQH
J gene: TRBJ2-7; D gene: TRBD1; V gene: TRBV2; CDR3 protein: ASRAGQDPYEQY
J gene: TRBJ2-6; D gene: .; V gene: TRBV12-5; CDR3 protein: ASGPALSGANVLT